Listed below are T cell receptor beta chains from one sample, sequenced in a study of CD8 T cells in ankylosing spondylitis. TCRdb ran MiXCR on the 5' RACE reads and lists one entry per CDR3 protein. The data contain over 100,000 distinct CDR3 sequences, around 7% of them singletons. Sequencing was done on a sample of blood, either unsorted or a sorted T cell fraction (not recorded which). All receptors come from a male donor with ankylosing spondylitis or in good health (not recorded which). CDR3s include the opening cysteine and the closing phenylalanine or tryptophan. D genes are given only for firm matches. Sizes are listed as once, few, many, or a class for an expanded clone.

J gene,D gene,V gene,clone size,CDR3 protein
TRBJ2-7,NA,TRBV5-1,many,CASSLDGGEQYF
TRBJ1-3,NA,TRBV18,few,CASSPLDWYSGNTIYF
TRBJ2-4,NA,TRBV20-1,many,CSARTISGREIIQYF
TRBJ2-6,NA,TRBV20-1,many,CSANRKAGANVLTF
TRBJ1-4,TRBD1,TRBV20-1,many,CSARTGTANENEKLFF
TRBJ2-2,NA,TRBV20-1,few,CSARANTGITGELFF
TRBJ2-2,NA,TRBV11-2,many,CASSLGPFGAGELFF
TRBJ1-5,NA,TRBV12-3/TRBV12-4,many,CASSSTGPNQPQHF
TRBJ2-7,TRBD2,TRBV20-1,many,CSASLAGIPYEQYF
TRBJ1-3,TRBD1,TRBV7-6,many,CASSFQGAGGNTIYF